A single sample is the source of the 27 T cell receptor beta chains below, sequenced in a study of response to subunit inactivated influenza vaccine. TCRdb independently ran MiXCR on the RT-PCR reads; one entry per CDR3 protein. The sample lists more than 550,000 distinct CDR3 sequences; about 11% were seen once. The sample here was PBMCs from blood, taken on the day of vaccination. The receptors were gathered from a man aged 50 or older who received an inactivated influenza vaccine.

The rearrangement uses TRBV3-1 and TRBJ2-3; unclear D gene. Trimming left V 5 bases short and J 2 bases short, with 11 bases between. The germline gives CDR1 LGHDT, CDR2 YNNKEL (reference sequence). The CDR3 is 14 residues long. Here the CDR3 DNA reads TGTGCCAGCAGCACTTTAGGAGCCACAGATACGCAGTATTTT. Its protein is CASSTLGATDTQYF.

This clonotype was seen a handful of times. CDR3 loop: CASREGAGGPSNEQFF. As DNA, the CDR3 is TGTGCCAGCAGGGAGGGGGCGGGGGGCCCTAGCAATGAGCAGTTCTTC. The chain joins TRBV2 to TRBJ2-1; a possible D gene is TRBD2 (8 bases). With 6 bases removed from V and 6 bases from J, the gap between germline ends came to 21 bases. The CDR3 spans 16 residues. Germline V gives CDR1 SNHLY, CDR2 FYNNEI.

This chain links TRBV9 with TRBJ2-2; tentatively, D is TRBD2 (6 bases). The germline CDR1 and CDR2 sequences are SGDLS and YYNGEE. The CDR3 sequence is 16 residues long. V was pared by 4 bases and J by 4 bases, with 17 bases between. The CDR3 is CASSRPGRGATGELFF. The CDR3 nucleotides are TGTGCCAGCAGCCGGCCAGGGCGGGGAGCCACCGGGGAGCTGTTTTTT.

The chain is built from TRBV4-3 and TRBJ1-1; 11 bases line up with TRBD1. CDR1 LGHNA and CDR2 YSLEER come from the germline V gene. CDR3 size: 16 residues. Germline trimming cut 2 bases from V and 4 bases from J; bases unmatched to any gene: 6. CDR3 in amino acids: CASSQLSGTGGTEAFF. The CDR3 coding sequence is TGCGCCAGCAGCCAACTATCCGGGACAGGGGGCACTGAAGCTTTCTTT.

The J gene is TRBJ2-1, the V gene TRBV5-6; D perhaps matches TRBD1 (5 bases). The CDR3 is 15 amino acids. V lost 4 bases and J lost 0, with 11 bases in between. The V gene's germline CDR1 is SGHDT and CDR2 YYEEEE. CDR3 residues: CASSPTTASYNEQFF. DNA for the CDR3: TGTGCCAGCAGCCCAACGACAGCCTCCTACAATGAGCAGTTCTTC.

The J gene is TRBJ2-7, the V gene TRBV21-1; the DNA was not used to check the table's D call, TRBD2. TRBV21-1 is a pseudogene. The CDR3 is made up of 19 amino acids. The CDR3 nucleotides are TGTGCCAGCCTTATTTTAAACTGGGCTAGCGGGAGGGTCGTCCACGAGCAGTACTTC. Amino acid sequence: CASLILNWASGRVVHEQYF.

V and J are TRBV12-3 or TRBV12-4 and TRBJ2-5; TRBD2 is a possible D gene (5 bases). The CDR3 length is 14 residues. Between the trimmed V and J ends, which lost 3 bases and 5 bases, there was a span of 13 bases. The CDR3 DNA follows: TGTGCCAGCAGTTTCTGGGGAGTCGGTGAGACCCAGTACTTC. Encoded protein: CASSFWGVGETQYF.

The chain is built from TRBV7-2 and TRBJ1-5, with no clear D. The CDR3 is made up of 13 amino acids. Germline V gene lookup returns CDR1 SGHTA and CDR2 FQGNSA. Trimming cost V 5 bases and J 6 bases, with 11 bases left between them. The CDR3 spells CASSPQWPQPQHF. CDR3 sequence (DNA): TGTGCCAGCAGCCCCCAGTGGCCTCAGCCCCAGCATTTT.

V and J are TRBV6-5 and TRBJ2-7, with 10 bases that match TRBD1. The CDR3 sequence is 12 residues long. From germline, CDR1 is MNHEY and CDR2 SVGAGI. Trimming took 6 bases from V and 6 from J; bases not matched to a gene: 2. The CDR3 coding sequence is TGTGCCAGCAGGGGGACAGGGGTCGAGCAGTACTTC. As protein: CASRGTGVEQYF.

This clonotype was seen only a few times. The CDR3 reads CSVEIGSGANVLTF. The CDR3 coding sequence is TGCAGCGTTGAAATCGGGTCTGGGGCCAACGTCCTGACTTTC. The chain employs TRBV29-1 and TRBJ2-6; D unclear. The germline CDR1 and CDR2 sequences are SQVTM and ANQGSEA. Trimming took off 2 bases at V and 1 base at J, with 6 bases between the two ends. CDR3 size: 14 residues.

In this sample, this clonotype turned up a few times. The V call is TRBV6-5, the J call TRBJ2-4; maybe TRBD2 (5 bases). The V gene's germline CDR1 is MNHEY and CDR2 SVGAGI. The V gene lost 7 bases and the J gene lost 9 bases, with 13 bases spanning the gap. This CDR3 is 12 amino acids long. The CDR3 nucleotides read TGTGCCAGCACCCCGGGGTTGGGCATTCAGTACTTC. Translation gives CASTPGLGIQYF.

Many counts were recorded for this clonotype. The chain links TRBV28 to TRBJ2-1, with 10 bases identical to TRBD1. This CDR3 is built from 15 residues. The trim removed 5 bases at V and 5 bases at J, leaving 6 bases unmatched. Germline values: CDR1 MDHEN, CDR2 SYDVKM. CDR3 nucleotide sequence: TGTGCCAGCAGTAAGGGACAGGGGTTTAACAATGAGCAGTTCTTC. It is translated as CASSKGQGFNNEQFF.

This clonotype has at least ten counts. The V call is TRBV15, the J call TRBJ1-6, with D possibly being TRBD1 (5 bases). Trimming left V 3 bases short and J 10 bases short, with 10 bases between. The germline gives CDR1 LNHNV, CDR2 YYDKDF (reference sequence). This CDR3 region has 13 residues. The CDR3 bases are TGTGCCACCAGCAGGCGACAGACCTCACCCCTCCACTTT. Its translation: CATSRRQTSPLHF.

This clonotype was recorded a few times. CDR3 nucleotide sequence: TGTGCCAGCTCACCACCGCTCCAGGGGACGGCAGGGACGCAGTATTTT. Residues: CASSPPLQGTAGTQYF. This chain links TRBV18 with TRBJ2-3, with a weak D call TRBD1 (6 bases). V lost 0 bases and J 9 bases, leaving 19 bases between the germline ends. Germline V CDR1 and CDR2: KGHSH, LQKENI. This CDR3 spans 16 amino acids.

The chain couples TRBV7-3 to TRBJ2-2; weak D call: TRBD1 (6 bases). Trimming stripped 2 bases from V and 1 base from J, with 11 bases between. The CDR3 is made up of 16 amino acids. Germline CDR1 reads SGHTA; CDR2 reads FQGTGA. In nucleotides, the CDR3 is TGTGCCAGCAGCTTACTGGGGGCGGGGAACACCGGGGAGCTGTTTTTT. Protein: CASSLLGAGNTGELFF.

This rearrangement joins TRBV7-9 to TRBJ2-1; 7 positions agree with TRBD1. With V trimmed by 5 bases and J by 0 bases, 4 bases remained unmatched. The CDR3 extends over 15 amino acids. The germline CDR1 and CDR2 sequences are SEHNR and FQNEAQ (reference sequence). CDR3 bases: TGTGCCAGCAGCATCCGGGACAGCTCCTACAATGAGCAGTTCTTC. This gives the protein CASSIRDSSYNEQFF.

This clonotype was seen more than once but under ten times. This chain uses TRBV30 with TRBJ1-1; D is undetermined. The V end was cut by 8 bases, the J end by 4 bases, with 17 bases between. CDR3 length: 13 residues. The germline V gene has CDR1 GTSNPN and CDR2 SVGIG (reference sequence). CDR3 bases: TGTGCCACTCGACCCGCCCCGGGCACTGAAGCTTTCTTT. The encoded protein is CATRPAPGTEAFF. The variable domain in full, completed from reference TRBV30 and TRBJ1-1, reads SQTIHQWPATLVQPVGSPLSLECTVEGTSNPNLYWYRQAAGRGLQLLFYSVGIGQISSEVPQNLSASRPQDRQFILSSKKLLLSDSGFYLCATRPAPGTEAFFGQGTRLTVV.

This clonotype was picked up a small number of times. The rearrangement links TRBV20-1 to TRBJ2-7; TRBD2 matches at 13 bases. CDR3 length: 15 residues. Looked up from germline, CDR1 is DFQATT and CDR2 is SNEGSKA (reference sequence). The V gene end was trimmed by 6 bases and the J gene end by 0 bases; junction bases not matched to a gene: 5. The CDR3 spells CSAPGLAGSSYEQYF. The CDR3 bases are TGCAGTGCCCCGGGACTAGCGGGGAGCTCCTACGAGCAGTACTTC.

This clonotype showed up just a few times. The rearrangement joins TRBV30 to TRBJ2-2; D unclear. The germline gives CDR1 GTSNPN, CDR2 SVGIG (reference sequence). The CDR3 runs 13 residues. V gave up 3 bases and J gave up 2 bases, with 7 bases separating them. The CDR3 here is CAWRSSNTGELFF. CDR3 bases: TGTGCCTGGAGGAGTTCCAACACCGGGGAGCTGTTTTTT.

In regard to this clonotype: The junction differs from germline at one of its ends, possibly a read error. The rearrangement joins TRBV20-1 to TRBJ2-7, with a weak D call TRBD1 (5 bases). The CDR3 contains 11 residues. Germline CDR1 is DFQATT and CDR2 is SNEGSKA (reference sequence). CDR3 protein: CSARDLTGFLF. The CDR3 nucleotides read TGCAGTGCTAGAGATCTTACAGGCTTCCTCTTC.

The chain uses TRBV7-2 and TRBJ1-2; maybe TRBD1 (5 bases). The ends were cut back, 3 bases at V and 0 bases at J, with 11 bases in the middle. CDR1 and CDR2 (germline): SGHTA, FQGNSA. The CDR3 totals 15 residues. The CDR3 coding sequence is TGTGCCAGCAGCTTTCTTCAGGGAACTAACTATGGCTACACCTTC. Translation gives CASSFLQGTNYGYTF. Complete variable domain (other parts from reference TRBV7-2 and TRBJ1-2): GAGVSQSPSNKVTEKGKDVELRCDPISGHTALYWYRQSLGQGLEFLIYFQGNSAPDKSGLPSDRFSAERTGGSVSTLTIQRTQQEDSAVYLCASSFLQGTNYGYTFGSGTRLTVV.

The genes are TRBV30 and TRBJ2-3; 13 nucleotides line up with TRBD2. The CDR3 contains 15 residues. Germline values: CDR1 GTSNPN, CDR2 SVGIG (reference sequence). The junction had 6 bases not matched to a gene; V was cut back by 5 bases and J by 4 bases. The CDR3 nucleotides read TGTGCCTGGGCCTCGGGACTAGCGGGGCCAGATACGCAGTATTTT. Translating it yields CAWASGLAGPDTQYF.

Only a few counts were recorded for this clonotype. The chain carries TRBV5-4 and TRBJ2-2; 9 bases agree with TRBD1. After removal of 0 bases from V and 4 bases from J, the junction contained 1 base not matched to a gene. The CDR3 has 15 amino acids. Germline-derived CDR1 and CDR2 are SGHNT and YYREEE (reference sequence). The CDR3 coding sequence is TGTGCCAGCAGCTTGGTGGACAGGGGCACCGGGGAGCTGTTTTTT. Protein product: CASSLVDRGTGELFF.

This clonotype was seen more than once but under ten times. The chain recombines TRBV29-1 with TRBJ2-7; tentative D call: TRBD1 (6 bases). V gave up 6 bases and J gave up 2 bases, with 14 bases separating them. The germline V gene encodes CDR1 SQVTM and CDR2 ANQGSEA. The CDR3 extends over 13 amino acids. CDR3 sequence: CSVGRGQTYEQYF. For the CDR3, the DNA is TGCAGCGTCGGCAGGGGCCAAACCTACGAGCAGTACTTC.

DNA of the CDR3: TGTGCCAGCAGTGACTATAACGAGCAGTACTTC. It codes for CASSDYNEQYF. The V gene is TRBV6-1, the J gene TRBJ2-7; D gene ambiguous. CDR1 is MNHNS and CDR2 is SASEGT in the germline V gene. Trimming shortened V by 3 bases and J by 5 bases, and 5 bases separated the two germline ends. The CDR3 runs 11 residues.

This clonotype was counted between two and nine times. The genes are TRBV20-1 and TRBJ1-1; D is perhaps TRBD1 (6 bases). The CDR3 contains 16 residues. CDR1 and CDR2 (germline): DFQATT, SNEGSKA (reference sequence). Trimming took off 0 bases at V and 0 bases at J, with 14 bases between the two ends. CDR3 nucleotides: TGCAGTGCTAGAGATCCCCTGGACAGCATGAACACTGAAGCTTTCTTT. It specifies CSARDPLDSMNTEAFF.

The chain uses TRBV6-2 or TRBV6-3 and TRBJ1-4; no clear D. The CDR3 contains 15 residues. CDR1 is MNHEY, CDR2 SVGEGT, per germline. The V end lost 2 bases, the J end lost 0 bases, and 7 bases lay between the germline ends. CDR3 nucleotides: TGTGCCAGCAGTTACGATGGGACAACTAATGAAAAACTGTTTTTT. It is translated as CASSYDGTTNEKLFF.